Sequencing of this T cell receptor (beta chain) was carried out in a study of shared clonotypes between healthy human individuals (dated by TCRdb to 2020 to 2022). At the level of the whole study: The cohort comprised two women and a few men aged 18 to 49 years. For each donor, CD4 naive and CD4 memory were each run on three plates, CD8 naive on two plates, and CD8 memory on one plate. To increase sequencing depth and limit assay-specific biases, different laboratories used diverse techniques to prepare libraries and sequence TCR repertoires. Per donor, leukapheresis produced somewhere between about 0.94 and 10 billion PBMCs. To estimate repertoire size and how much clonotypes are shared between individuals, the study performed deep sequencing of blood TCR repertoires from 4 to 6 healthy adults.

From its cysteine to its phenylalanine, the CDR3 spans 11 amino acids. CDR3 DNA is the only sequence kept; it has 33 bases, read in frame from the first base. The CDR1 and CDR2 encoded by the germline V gene are MGHRA and YSYEKL. Trimming costs V 0 bases and J 7 bases, and their ends lie 0 bases apart. Using the deep immunoSEQ assay, multiplex PCR amplified TCR CDR3 regions from genomic DNA. Extracted genomic DNA from each cell subset was spread evenly across all wells of several immunoSEQ 96-well plates, with each plate serving as a replicate. For sorted subsets, about 200 ng genomic DNA, equal to some 28,000 T cell genomes, was loaded into each replicate PCR. The purified libraries were quantified using a Qubit 3.0 fluorometer, sized with a Bioanalyzer 2100, and then quantified again using the KAPA Library Quantification kit. Every immunoSEQ 96-well plate was sequenced on a dedicated single-read 150-cycle Illumina NextSeq 550 flow cell. The study's own analysis went as follows. Because the immunoSEQ output included only junctional sequences and no quality scores, the filtering could not be the same as the filtering used for full-length reads. To assign V/J genes and CDR3, sequences were annotated against IMGT germline references using PyIR, a Python wrapper for IgBLAST v1.9. Reads with weak V/J assignments (E-value above 1e-6), missing CDR3, stop codons, out-of-frame junctions, or ambiguous translated residues were removed. V3J clonotypes were defined as sequences sharing the same inferred V gene, J gene, and CDR3 amino acid sequence. Percentage overlap between repertoires was calculated by dividing the number of shared unique clonotypes by the size of the smaller repertoire. Richness of each repertoire was evaluated using RTK rarefaction, the Chao1 estimator, and Recon v2.1 estimates of unobserved clonotypes. OLGA was used to compute generation probabilities for all TCRbeta clonotypes that the gDNA method yielded from a handful of donors. The table was pulled from immuneACCESS by TCRdb, which kept in-frame rearrangements only. Such tables lose some clones; where checked, under half of the loss comes from unresolved V genes, and the rest has no known cause. V, J and clone size are those of that table, while D and trimming were read from the DNA. This sample holds about 2 million clones; 85% to 95% were observed only once. In total, the top ten clones hold approximately 0.13% of the sample.

Overall study results and their limits: Because the study included only a small number of donors, the genetic and exposure-history diversity represented was limited. Sampling was limited to blood, and TCR repertoires in tissue likely differ from TCR repertoires in blood. Even with the large sequencing depth, rarefaction of the sorted-subset datasets indicated that sequencing was incomplete. Based on pairwise subsampling, the degree of clonotype sharing among donors was expected to be affected by sequencing depth. When several donors were compared, the shared fraction of clonotypes was about 5.4% for naive CD4, around 3.6% for naive CD8, 2% to 2.5% for memory CD4, and around 0.37% for memory CD8. Clonotypes shared by all four sorted-subset donors showed higher generation probabilities than non-shared clonotypes. Naive subsets generally had larger estimated clonotype richness than memory subsets.

This clone appeared a few times. This receptor's antigen is unknown. The record has no base qualities; no much larger clone is one base away. The donors were healthy, HIV-negative adults with no recently reported acute infections or vaccinations. Every donor was a Caucasian adult living in Nashville, Tennessee, USA. CD4+ T cells were enriched by magnetic negative selection; naive cells were then positively selected on CD45RA, and the negative fraction formed the memory subset. Blood was obtained by leukapheresis, after which PBMCs were separated by Ficoll-Histopaque density gradient centrifugation and cryopreserved in liquid nitrogen vapor phase. Analytical flow cytometry was used to check the purity and quantity of every magnetically sorted T cell population. Genomic DNA was isolated from every sorted fraction and measured by UV absorbance on a Nanodrop 2000c.

The receptor comes from a man younger than 35 in good health. The V and J genes are TRBV4-1 and TRBJ2-2, with no confidently assigned D gene. Sample: naive CD4+ T cells sorted from blood. The sample's cell subset or site label is to be understood as: CD45RA+ positively selected. CDR3 sequence: CASSQDGELFF. The nucleotide sequence reads TGCGCCAGCAGCCAAGACGGGGAGCTGTTTTTT.